This T cell receptor beta chain was identified during a study of T cell repertoires in cytomegalovirus infection. About the research overall: Matching HLA type, along with CMV infection, was indicated by public TCR beta signatures. Study findings and constraints: There were HLA-C-restricted CMV-specific TCR beta clonotypes dominating the ex vivo response. CMV carriers having the relevant HLA were flagged by cumulative public TCR beta family frequency.

Germline CDR1 is MNHNY and CDR2 is SVGAGI (reference sequence). Trimming stripped 6 bases from V and 3 bases from J, with 12 bases between. CDR3 length: 14 residues. This clonotype was recorded many times. Antigen specificity is unknown. TCRdb ran MiXCR on the reads and lists one entry per CDR3 protein. The repertoire holds a few hundred thousand distinct CDR3 sequences, with more than 15% as singletons. The material sequenced was CD8+ T cells from PBMCs. The chain recombines TRBV6-6 with TRBJ1-5; weak D call: TRBD1 (5 bases). This receptor was taken from a human donor in good health (CMV status not recorded). Some clones in this sample may be carry-over from other donors' samples. The CDR3 coding sequence is TGTGCCAGCAGCCCCCGGGGACTCAATCAGCCCCAGCATTTT. Translation: CASSPRGLNQPQHF.